The 15 T cell receptor beta chains below were found in one sample sequenced in a study of T cells in Graves' hyperthyroidism and ophthalmopathy. Researchers took RNA transcripts and amplified the TCR beta CDR3 regions from them. Carried out on the TCR CDR3, a first-round RT-PCR used the HTBI primer set. TCRdb used MiXCR to reprocess the multiplex PCR reads, holding one entry per CDR3 protein. Seen here are about 210,000 distinct CDR3 sequences, about 15% observed once, and the top ten hold roughly 53%. Specimen: blood. These receptors all stem from a man in his fifties or sixties with Graves' hyperthyroidism.

At least ten counts were recorded for this clonotype. This sequence joins TRBV18 and TRBJ2-1, with 9 bases lining up with TRBD1. The CDR3 runs to 14 residues. The J segment lost 7 bases and the V segment lost 3 bases, leaving 4 bases of the junction unmatched. The germline CDR1 and CDR2 sequences are KGHSH and LQKENI. The DNA for the CDR3 is TGTGCCAGCTCACCTGAGACAGGGGGTAATGAGCAGTTCTTC. Encoded protein: CASSPETGGNEQFF.

This clonotype has just a few counts. Germline is not matched at one junction end, which may reflect a read error. The chain uses TRBV29-1 and TRBJ2-7, with 7 bases lining up with TRBD2. The CDR3 has 14 amino acids. Germline V lookup: CDR1 SQVTM, CDR2 ANQGSEA. The CDR3, as DNA: TGCAGCATTGAGGTCGAACGGGGGGCCTACGAGCAGTACTTC. Translation: CSIEVERGAYEQYF.

This clonotype has a count of ten or more. This chain joins TRBV27 and TRBJ2-7; weak D call: TRBD1 (6 bases). CDR3 size: 13 residues. From germline, CDR1 is MNHEY and CDR2 SMNVEV (reference sequence). The V gene lost 6 bases and the J gene lost 5 bases, with 14 bases spanning the gap. CDR3 DNA sequence: TGTGCCAGCAGCCGAAACAGGGCGCACGAGCAGTACTTC. It is translated as CASSRNRAHEQYF.

The chain has TRBV18 and TRBJ2-1; D unclear. The CDR3 loop spans 16 amino acids. The germline V gene encodes CDR1 KGHSH and CDR2 LQKENI. Trimming cost V 0 bases and J 3 bases, with 12 bases left between them. The CDR3 sequence: CASSPPSAALYNEQFF. The CDR3 nucleotides read TGTGCCAGCTCACCACCGTCCGCTGCTCTCTACAATGAGCAGTTCTTC.

This clonotype was found a few times. The J gene is TRBJ2-1, the V gene TRBV29-1, with D possibly TRBD2 on 6 matching bases. V was cut by 7 bases and J by 4 bases, with 32 bases left in between. Germline V gene data show CDR1 as SQVTM and CDR2 as ANQGSEA. The CDR3 is 19 residues long. CDR3 sequence reads: CSAISGLPTLEALYNEQFF. CDR3 bases: TGCAGCGCAATTAGCGGCCTCCCAACTCTTGAGGCTTTATACAATGAGCAGTTCTTC.

This clonotype is a singleton in its sample. The chain carries TRBV3-1 and TRBJ2-5; TRBD2 matches at 10 bases. CDR1 is LGHDT, CDR2 YNNKEL, per germline (reference sequence). V gave up 3 bases and J gave up 9 bases; unmatched junction bases: 10. This CDR3 comprises 15 residues. DNA for the CDR3: TGTGCCAGCAGCCAGTTCCTAGCGGGGGCTGGGGCCCAGTACTTC. Translated, it gives CASSQFLAGAGAQYF.

This clonotype was picked up many times. The V gene is TRBV5-1, the J gene TRBJ2-5, with D perhaps TRBD1 (6 bases). Trimming removed 2 bases at V and 5 bases at J, with 10 bases between. Germline CDR1 SGHRS, CDR2 YFSETQ. The CDR3 runs to 13 residues. CDR3 nucleotide sequence: TGCGCCAGCAGCTTTAGACAGGCGGAGACCCAGTACTTC. Protein: CASSFRQAETQYF.

Ten or more counts support this clonotype. This rearrangement joins TRBV27 to TRBJ2-1, with 9 bases lining up with TRBD2. This CDR3 is 16 amino acids long. With 1 base clipped from V and 8 bases from J, the junction kept 9 bases outside the gene matches. Germline V gene sequence: CDR1 MNHEY, CDR2 SMNVEV (reference sequence). CDR3 protein: CASSLFHSGSRDEQFF. CDR3 in DNA: TGTGCCAGCAGTTTATTTCATAGCGGGAGTAGGGATGAGCAGTTCTTC.

This chain joins TRBV3-1 and TRBJ1-3; D perhaps matches TRBD1 (6 bases). CDR3 size: 14 residues. Germline V gives CDR1 LGHDT, CDR2 YNNKEL (reference sequence). V lost 1 base and J lost 2, with 6 bases in between. CDR3 residues: CASSQGQAGNTIYF. CDR3 sequence (DNA): TGTGCCAGCAGCCAAGGACAGGCTGGAAACACCATATATTTT.

The V and J genes are TRBV5-5 and TRBJ2-2; 7 bases line up with TRBD1. V lost 5 bases to trimming and J lost 4 bases; unmatched junction nucleotides: 8. The CDR3 totals 15 residues. The germline CDR1 and CDR2 sequences are SGHKS and YYEKEE (reference sequence). The CDR3 spells CASSYPGQFTGELFF. In DNA form, the CDR3 reads TGTGCCAGCAGTTACCCGGGACAGTTCACCGGGGAGCTGTTTTTT.

As concerns this clonotype: This could be a read error, since a much larger clone is one nucleotide away. The genes are TRBV2 and TRBJ2-3, with 10 positions matching TRBD2. Germline CDR1 SNHLY, CDR2 FYNNEI. This CDR3 has 17 amino acids. Germline trimming cut 3 bases from V and 3 bases from J; bases unmatched to any gene: 9. The DNA for the CDR3 is TGTGCCAGCAGTGAGATAGCGGGAGGCCCTGGGACAGATACGCAGTATTTT. Translating gives CASSEIAGGPGTDTQYF.

The chain links TRBV7-2 to TRBJ1-5; the D gene is possibly TRBD1 (5 bases). In germline, CDR1 is SGHTA, CDR2 FQGNSA. V lost 1 base and J lost 5, with 6 bases in between. This CDR3 is 13 amino acids long. The CDR3 sequence: CASSLEGDQPQHF. CDR3 coding DNA: TGTGCCAGCAGCTTAGAAGGGGATCAGCCCCAGCATTTT.

This clonotype was recorded at least ten times. V is TRBV30 and J is TRBJ2-2; 8 positions agree with TRBD1. The CDR3 loop spans 17 amino acids. J lost 1 base, V lost 0 bases, and 7 bases had no gene match. Germline V gene lookup returns CDR1 GTSNPN and CDR2 SVGIG (reference sequence). DNA of the CDR3: TGTGCCTGGAGTGTGGGCAGGGGGCGCAAGAACACCGGGGAGCTGTTTTTT. Translating gives CAWSVGRGRKNTGELFF.

This clonotype was observed many times. The V and J genes are TRBV18 and TRBJ2-7, with 10 bases matching TRBD2. Germline V gene lookup returns CDR1 KGHSH and CDR2 LQKENI. Germline trimming cut 5 bases from V and 6 bases from J; bases unmatched to any gene: 4. CDR3 length: 13 residues. The CDR3 coding sequence is TGTGCCAGCTCATGGGGACTAGCGCTCGAGCAGTACTTC. It translates to CASSWGLALEQYF.

The chain employs TRBV5-1 and TRBJ2-2; the match to TRBD1 covers 8 bases. CDR3 length equals 16 residues. Germline-derived CDR1 and CDR2 are SGHRS and YFSETQ. V gave up 4 bases and J gave up 3 bases; unmatched junction bases: 8. CDR3 amino acids: CASSPYRGADTGELFF. The CDR3, as DNA: TGCGCCAGCAGCCCCTACAGGGGGGCTGACACCGGGGAGCTGTTTTTT.